These 14 T cell receptor beta chains were all obtained from the same sample, sequenced in a study of cytomegalovirus exposure and HLA in healthy donors. Primers: 60 Vbeta forward and 13 Jbeta reverse. Some clones are missing from TCRdb's copy, which holds only in-frame ones; the method was immunoSEQ multiplex PCR. The sample includes more than 80,000 clones, 60% to 75% of them seen just once. The specimen sequenced was PBMCs. The receptor set was obtained from a man aged 60 to 75 in good health and CMV-seronegative.

This chain connects TRBV28 to TRBJ2-1, with D possibly matching TRBD1 (5 bases). Germline CDR1 is MDHEN and CDR2 is SYDVKM. The V gene lost 3 bases and the J gene lost 3 bases, with 12 bases spanning the gap. The CDR3 covers 15 residues. The CDR3 DNA reads TGTGCCAGCAGTTTTAGGGCAGGGAACTACAATGAGCAGTTCTTC. Protein product: CASSFRAGNYNEQFF.

J is TRBJ2-3 and V is TRBV12-5; 7 nucleotides match TRBD1. From germline, CDR1 is LGHNT and CDR2 FRNRAP. The V segment lost 1 base and the J segment 0 bases; nucleotides outside the gene matches: 1. The CDR3 is 15 amino acids. This chain's CDR3 is CASGLAGQSTDTQYF. For the CDR3, the DNA is TGTGCTAGTGGTTTGGCGGGACAGAGCACAGATACGCAGTATTTT.

The chain has TRBV28 and TRBJ1-1; TRBD1 might be the D (5 bases). V gave up 5 bases and J gave up 2 bases, with 15 bases separating them. The CDR3 is 15 residues long. Germline CDR1 and CDR2: MDHEN and SYDVKM. CDR3 protein: CASSTPLQGNTEAFF. DNA of the CDR3: TGTGCCAGCAGTACCCCCCTGCAGGGCAACACTGAAGCTTTCTTT.

As DNA, the CDR3 is TGTGGATCAGCGCACCCTAACTATGGCTACACCTTC. As protein: CGSAHPNYGYTF. The chain uses TRBV2 and TRBJ1-2; D unresolved. This CDR3 spans 12 amino acids. Germline V gene sequence: CDR1 SNHLY, CDR2 FYNNEI.

This chain joins TRBV4-1 and TRBJ1-3, with D unclear. The CDR3 is made up of 16 amino acids. Trimming removed 1 base at V and 0 bases at J, with 10 bases between. Germline V CDR1 and CDR2: MGHRA, YSYEKL. CDR3 loop: CASSQGGTYSGNTIYF. CDR3 in DNA: TGCGCCAGCAGCCAAGGAGGCACCTACTCTGGAAACACCATATATTTT.

V and J are TRBV11-3 and TRBJ2-7, with a possible D match to TRBD2 (6 bases). The CDR3 is made up of 13 amino acids. In germline, CDR1 is SGHNT, CDR2 YENEEA. V was shortened by 6 bases and J by 4 bases, with 13 bases between the two germline ends. CDR3 loop: CASSHGGYYEQYF. DNA of the CDR3: TGTGCCAGCAGTCACGGAGGGTATTACGAGCAGTACTTC. Full variable domain (remainder filled in from reference TRBV11-3 and TRBJ2-7): EAGVVQSPRYKIIEKKQPVAFWCNPISGHNTLYWYLQNLGQGPELLIRYENEEAVDDSQLPKDRFSAERLKGVDSTLKIQPAELGDSAVYLCASSHGGYYEQYFGPGTRLTVT.

The rearrangement links TRBV30 to TRBJ2-5; 8 nucleotides agree with TRBD1. The length of the CDR3 is 13 residues. Germline V gene data show CDR1 as GTSNPN and CDR2 as SVGIG (reference sequence). The ends lost 5 bases at V and 4 bases at J; junction bases unmatched: 6. CDR3 sequence reads: CAWGTGGLETQYF. In nucleotides, the CDR3 is TGTGCCTGGGGAACAGGGGGACTAGAGACCCAGTACTTC.

The chain employs TRBV28 and TRBJ2-3, with D perhaps matching TRBD2 (6 bases). The V end was cut by 8 bases, the J end by 2 bases, with 14 bases between. The CDR3 is 14 amino acids. Germline CDR1 and CDR2: MDHEN and SYDVKM. The CDR3 is CASYLGGATDTQYF. The CDR3 DNA sequence: TGTGCCAGCTATTTGGGGGGTGCCACAGATACGCAGTATTTT.

At least ten counts were recorded for this clone. V is TRBV6-5 and J is TRBJ2-7, with 7 bases that match TRBD2. The CDR3 consists of 15 residues. The trim removed 2 bases at V and 1 base at J, leaving 5 bases unmatched. CDR1 and CDR2 (germline): MNHEY, SVGAGI. This CDR3 reads CASSYAGLVSYEQYF. The DNA of the CDR3 is TGTGCCAGCAGTTACGCAGGACTAGTATCCTACGAGCAGTACTTC.

The chain combines TRBV6-1 with TRBJ2-7; 10 bases agree with TRBD1. This CDR3 has 14 amino acids. J was trimmed by 3 bases and V by 5 bases; bases with no gene match: 4. CDR1 and CDR2 from the germline V gene are MNHNS and SASEGT. CDR3 bases: TGTGCCAGCAGTAAGACAGGGGGCTACTACGAGCAGTACTTC. This encodes CASSKTGGYYEQYF.

This clone was found a few times. The V call is TRBV5-6, the J call TRBJ1-4; the match to TRBD1 covers 9 bases. V lost 4 bases, J lost 5 bases, and 15 bases stayed unmatched. Germline CDR1 SGHDT, CDR2 YYEEEE. The CDR3 length is 18 residues. The CDR3 region is CASSQPPGQGRENEKLFF. The CDR3 DNA sequence: TGTGCCAGCAGCCAACCTCCGGGACAGGGCAGGGAGAATGAAAAACTGTTTTTT. Looking up the rest from reference TRBV5-6 and TRBJ1-4 gives the full variable domain: DAGVTQSPTHLIKTRGQQVTLRCSPKSGHDTVSWYQQALGQGPQFIFQYYEEEERQRGNFPDRFSGHQFPNYSSELNVNALLLGDSALYLCASSQPPGQGRENEKLFFGSGTQLSVL.

J is TRBJ2-7 and V is TRBV15; TRBD2 matches 10 bases. V gave up 1 base and J gave up 5 bases; unmatched junction bases: 8. The CDR3 is made up of 16 amino acids. In germline, CDR1 is LNHNV, CDR2 YYDKDF (reference sequence). CDR3 nucleotides: TGTGCCACCAGCAGAGGGAAGGTAGCGGGGGGCGACGAGCAGTACTTC. Its translation: CATSRGKVAGGDEQYF.

The chain recombines TRBV28 with TRBJ2-7; TRBD1 matches at 7 bases. Germline V gives CDR1 MDHEN, CDR2 SYDVKM. The CDR3 loop spans 14 amino acids. Trimming removed 5 bases from V and 2 bases from J; junction bases left unmatched: 6. The CDR3 region has the DNA TGTGCCAGCAGTAGACAGGGTTTTCCCTACGAGCAGTACTTC. It encodes CASSRQGFPYEQYF.

The chain combines TRBV9 with TRBJ2-3, with D hard to call. V lost 0 bases and J lost 5, with 13 bases in between. There are 15 residues in the CDR3. Germline CDR1 SGDLS, CDR2 YYNGEE. The CDR3 DNA is TGTGCCAGCAGCGTAGGGAGAGAGACCATAGATACGCAGTATTTT. Amino acid sequence: CASSVGRETIDTQYF.